These 23 T cell receptor beta chains were sequenced from one sample in a study of CD8+ T cells in alopecia areata. RNA extraction was followed by reverse transcription into cDNA, which acted as the sequencing template. The repertoire was sequenced with immunoSEQ multiplex PCR; TCRdb's copy has only in-frame clones and lacks some. The table has around 250,000 clones, under 70% seen once. The sample consisted of CD4+ T cells sorted from blood, taken at week 0. Receptors originate from a human donor with alopecia areata.

V gene TRBV9 combines with J gene TRBJ1-6; 7 bases fit TRBD1. The CDR3 totals 17 residues. V trimming: 2 bases; J trimming: 7 bases; junction bases outside the gene matches: 12. The germline CDR1 and CDR2 sequences are SGDLS and YYNGEE. The CDR3, as DNA: TGTGCCAGCAGCGTCGCCCCAGGCGGACAGGTCAATTCACCCCTCCACTTT. It codes for CASSVAPGGQVNSPLHF.

This sequence joins TRBV30 and TRBJ2-1; D is possibly TRBD1 (5 bases). The V and J ends lost 2 bases and 12 bases respectively, with 17 bases between them. The CDR3 spans 13 residues. Germline loops: CDR1 GTSNPN, CDR2 SVGIG (reference sequence). The DNA of the CDR3 is TGTGCCTGGAGTTACCAGGACACTCCGGCGCAGTTCTTC. This translates into CAWSYQDTPAQFF.

This clone came up once. The rearrangement joins TRBV2 to TRBJ2-1; perhaps TRBD1 as D (5 bases). Trimming stripped 5 bases from V and 4 bases from J, with 9 bases between. Germline assignment: CDR1 SNHLY and CDR2 FYNNEI. This CDR3 region has 13 residues. CDR3 protein: CASSPDRYNEQFF. The CDR3, as DNA: TGTGCCAGCAGTCCCGACAGATACAATGAGCAGTTCTTC.

The V gene is TRBV15, the J gene TRBJ1-2, with 9 bases that match TRBD1. Germline V gene sequence: CDR1 LNHNV, CDR2 YYDKDF (reference sequence). CDR3 length equals 15 residues. Trimming at V came to 0 bases and at J to 6 bases, leaving 5 bases not matched to a gene. This CDR3 reads CATSRDPRQGDGYTF. CDR3 in DNA: TGTGCCACCAGCAGAGATCCGAGACAGGGGGATGGCTACACCTTC.

In this sample, this clone is medium-sized. V usage is TRBV9 and J usage is TRBJ2-6, with D unresolved. CDR3 length: 15 residues. Per germline, CDR1 SGDLS and CDR2 YYNGEE. Deletions cut 4 bases from V and 4 bases from J, with 12 bases between. The CDR3 loop reads CASSPGSLGANVLTF. DNA of the CDR3: TGTGCCAGCAGCCCAGGAAGTCTGGGGGCCAACGTCCTGACTTTC.

The chain joins TRBV5-6 to TRBJ2-3, with TRBD2 identical over 10 bases. CDR1 is SGHDT, CDR2 YYEEEE, per germline. Trimming removed 0 bases from V and 2 bases from J; junction bases left unmatched: 3. The CDR3 is 16 residues long. Written as DNA, the CDR3 is TGTGCCAGCAGCTTGGTAGCGGGGGGATTCACAGATACGCAGTATTTT. Translated: CASSLVAGGFTDTQYF.

J is TRBJ2-7 and V is TRBV30; D is perhaps TRBD1 (5 bases). The CDR3 is 12 amino acids. The V and J ends lost 4 bases and 5 bases respectively, with 12 bases between them. Germline V CDR1 and CDR2: GTSNPN, SVGIG (reference sequence). The CDR3 nucleotides are TGTGCCTGGAACTACAGGTCCCACGAGCAGTACTTC. Its protein is CAWNYRSHEQYF.

The genes are TRBV14 and TRBJ2-1; D is unresolved. Germline CDR1 is SGHDN and CDR2 is FVKESK. The CDR3 is made up of 11 amino acids. Trimming cost V 2 bases and J 7 bases, with 3 bases left between them. The CDR3 loop is CASSQWNEQFF. CDR3 DNA: TGTGCCAGCAGCCAATGGAATGAGCAGTTCTTC.

This clone occurred a few times. The rearrangement uses TRBV29-1 and TRBJ1-1; maybe TRBD1 (5 bases). Trimming pared 4 bases from V and 5 bases from J, leaving 11 bases between. In germline, CDR1 is SQVTM, CDR2 ANQGSEA. The CDR3 has 12 residues. CDR3 loop: CSVGGGATEAFF. CDR3 coding DNA: TGCAGCGTTGGGGGAGGGGCGACTGAAGCTTTCTTT.

As DNA, the CDR3 is TGTGCCAGCAGCGCCCGGAGCGGGGGGGCCTTTGTAGATACGCAGTATTTT. Residues: CASSARSGGAFVDTQYF. V gene TRBV9 combines with J gene TRBJ2-3; 10 bases agree with TRBD2. V shed 3 bases and J 5 bases; nucleotides not matched to a gene: 12. This CDR3 is 17 amino acids long. Germline CDR1 is SGDLS and CDR2 is YYNGEE.

Worth noting for this clone: Other DNA sequences in this sample translate to the same CDR3. The J gene is TRBJ2-1, the V gene TRBV5-1; D ambiguous. The germline V and J ends were trimmed by 0 bases and 6 bases, with 7 bases remaining between them. The CDR3 is 13 amino acids. Germline V gene lookup returns CDR1 SGHRS and CDR2 YFSETQ. CDR3 protein: CASSLAGVNEQFF. In DNA, the CDR3 is TGCGCCAGCAGCTTGGCCGGAGTCAATGAGCAGTTCTTC.

In its sample, this clone was seen many times. The chain links TRBV2 to TRBJ2-5; D may correspond to TRBD1 or TRBD2 (6 bases each). Between the trimmed V and J ends, which lost 7 bases and 5 bases, there was a span of 11 bases. The CDR3 has 12 amino acids. The germline V gene has CDR1 SNHLY and CDR2 FYNNEI. The CDR3 DNA follows: TGTGCCAGCAACCGGAGGGGGGAGACCCAGTACTTC. Translated, it gives CASNRRGETQYF.

The chain uses TRBV9 and TRBJ1-1; D not resolved. Germline V gene data show CDR1 as SGDLS and CDR2 as YYNGEE. Trimming removed 4 bases from V and 0 bases from J, with 13 bases in between. The CDR3 loop spans 15 amino acids. Here the CDR3 DNA reads TGTGCCAGCAGCCCTTGGACGGCTTTGAACACTGAAGCTTTCTTT. It is translated as CASSPWTALNTEAFF.

V gene TRBV2 combines with J gene TRBJ1-2, with unresolved D. Germline V CDR1 and CDR2: SNHLY, FYNNEI. CDR3 length: 13 residues. V was cut by 2 bases and J by 7 bases, with 11 bases left in between. The CDR3 reads CASSELEGGGYTF. CDR3 nucleotides: TGTGCCAGCAGTGAACTCGAGGGAGGTGGCTACACCTTC.

The chain joins TRBV6-5 to TRBJ2-5, with D perhaps matching TRBD2 (6 bases). The V gene's germline CDR1 is MNHEY and CDR2 SVGAGI. The CDR3 totals 14 residues. V was shortened by 1 base and J by 7 bases, with 13 bases between the two germline ends. The CDR3 region has the DNA TGTGCCAGCAGTTACTGGGGCCAGGAGGGGACCCAGTACTTC. It yields the protein CASSYWGQEGTQYF.

As concerns this clone: An end of the junction differs from the germline gene, which may be a read error. The genes are TRBV5-1 and TRBJ2-1, with no clear D. The length of the CDR3 is 14 residues. Per the germline V gene, CDR1 is SGHRS and CDR2 is YFSETQ. This chain's CDR3 is CASSLALELNEQFF. DNA for the CDR3: TGTGCCAGCAGCTTGGCGTTGGAACTCAATGAGCAGTTCTTC.

This clone showed up just a few times. The chain carries TRBV6-5 and TRBJ1-2, with 9 bases lining up with TRBD1. The V gene's germline CDR1 is MNHEY and CDR2 SVGAGI. The trim removed 6 bases at V and 7 bases at J, leaving 12 bases unmatched. CDR3 length: 15 amino acids. This CDR3 is CASSATSQGAFGYTF. The DNA for the CDR3 is TGTGCCAGCAGCGCGACCTCACAGGGGGCTTTTGGCTACACCTTC.

About this clone itself: Other DNA sequences within the sample encode an identical CDR3. The chain employs TRBV6-5 and TRBJ1-1; no definite D call. This CDR3 comprises 12 residues. CDR1 and CDR2 (germline): MNHEY, SVGAGI. V lost 6 bases and J lost 1, with 6 bases in between. CDR3 sequence (DNA): TGTGCCAGCAGCCGAGGGAACACTGAAGCTTTCTTT. Translating it yields CASSRGNTEAFF.

The chain carries TRBV9 and TRBJ2-5; D is uncertain. Germline-derived CDR1 and CDR2 are SGDLS and YYNGEE. This CDR3 is built from 11 residues. The germline V and J ends were trimmed by 4 bases and 4 bases, with 5 bases remaining between them. CDR3 sequence (DNA): TGTGCCAGCAGCTCTCTAGAGACCCAGTACTTC. It codes for CASSSLETQYF.

In the case of this clone: Other DNA sequences in this specimen translate into the identical CDR3. The chain combines TRBV30 with TRBJ1-3; D unresolved. Germline V lookup: CDR1 GTSNPN, CDR2 SVGIG (reference sequence). V was shortened by 0 bases and J by 4 bases, with 4 bases between the two germline ends. The CDR3 covers 12 residues. In DNA form, the CDR3 reads TGTGCCTGGAGTGTAAGAGGAAACACCATATATTTT. Amino acids: CAWSVRGNTIYF.

This clone appeared a few times. The chain carries TRBV2 and TRBJ2-3, with D unresolved. In germline, CDR1 is SNHLY, CDR2 FYNNEI. The CDR3 sequence is 13 residues long. With 3 bases removed from V and 2 bases from J, the gap between germline ends came to 6 bases. CDR3 bases: TGTGCCAGCAGTGAGGCCTACACAGATACGCAGTATTTT. Protein: CASSEAYTDTQYF.

This clone came up once. This chain joins TRBV30 and TRBJ2-1; 10 bases map to TRBD2. Trimming cost V 4 bases and J 12 bases; bases outside gene matches: 6. Germline V CDR1 and CDR2: GTSNPN, SVGIG (reference sequence). This CDR3 region has 12 residues. The CDR3 sequence is CAWTSGGAGQFF. CDR3 DNA sequence: TGTGCCTGGACTAGCGGGGGTGCCGGGCAGTTCTTC.

This chain uses TRBV6-5 with TRBJ1-5; possibly TRBD1 for D (5 bases). The germline gives CDR1 MNHEY, CDR2 SVGAGI. CDR3 length: 13 amino acids. Trimming pared 5 bases from V and 3 bases from J, leaving 8 bases between. The CDR3 DNA reads as TGTGCCAGCAGTGACAGTCTCAATCAGCCCCAGCATTTT. This sequence encodes CASSDSLNQPQHF.